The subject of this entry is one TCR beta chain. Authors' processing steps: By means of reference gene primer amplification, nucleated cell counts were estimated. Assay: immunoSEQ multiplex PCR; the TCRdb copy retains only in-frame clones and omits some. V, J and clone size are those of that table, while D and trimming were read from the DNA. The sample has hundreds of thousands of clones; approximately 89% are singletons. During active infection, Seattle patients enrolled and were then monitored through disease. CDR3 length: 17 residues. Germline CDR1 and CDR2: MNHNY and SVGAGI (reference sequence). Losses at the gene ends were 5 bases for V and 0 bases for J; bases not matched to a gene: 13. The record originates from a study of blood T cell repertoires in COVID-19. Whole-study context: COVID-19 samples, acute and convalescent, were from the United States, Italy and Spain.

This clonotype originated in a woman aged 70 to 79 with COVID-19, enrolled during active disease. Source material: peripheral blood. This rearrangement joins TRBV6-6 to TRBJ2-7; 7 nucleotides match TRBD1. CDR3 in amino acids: CASSPINDRVGSYEQYF. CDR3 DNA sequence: TGTGCCAGCAGTCCCATAAACGACAGGGTAGGCTCCTACGAGCAGTACTTC.